This is a list of T cell receptor beta chains from one sample in a study of T-cell memory formation after mild COVID-19. TCRdb fed the 5' RACE reads into MiXCR, producing one record per CDR3 protein. Of tens of thousands of distinct CDR3 sequences in the sample, 10% to 15% were seen once. Sequenced: PBMCs or a T cell subset sorted from them (not recorded which). These receptors were obtained from an adult woman who had mild COVID-19 (a few samples of this study predate the infection). Cell type and time point are not known. Each CDR3 is given with its conserved first and last residue. A D gene is named only where the DNA matches it firmly. Expanded clones get a size class; other rows say once, few or many, or leave the size out.

TGTGCCACCTTGGAGGGGGGCACTGAAGCTTTCTTT	CATLEGGTEAFF	few	NA	TRBJ1-1	TRBV19
TGTGCCAGCAGCTTGGACGGAGTTGCCACAGATACGCAGTATTTT	CASSLDGVATDTQYF	NA	NA	TRBJ2-3	TRBV7-6
TGTGCCAGCAGTGCACAGGGGTTGTCCTATGGCTACACCTTC	CASSAQGLSYGYTF	many	TRBD1	TRBJ1-2	TRBV12-3/TRBV12-4
TGTGCCAGCAGTTTTGGGGGGGTGCATGAGCAGTTCTTC	CASSFGGVHEQFF	few	TRBD2	TRBJ2-1	TRBV12-3/TRBV12-4
TGTGCCAGCATCTATGGACTAGCGGACGCCGACGAGCAGTACTTC	CASIYGLADADEQYF	NA	TRBD2	TRBJ2-7	TRBV7-9
TGCGCCAGCAGCCAAGAGCCGGGGTCAGATACGCAGTATTTT	CASSQEPGSDTQYF	many	NA	TRBJ2-3	TRBV4-1
TGTGCCAGCAGCTTAGCCGGACAGGGGAAAAACATTCAGTACTTC	CASSLAGQGKNIQYF	NA	TRBD1	TRBJ2-4	TRBV7-9
TGTGCCAGCAGCTTAGATACCACCGGGGAGCTGTTTTTT	CASSLDTTGELFF	NA	NA	TRBJ2-2	TRBV7-9
TGCGCCAGCAGCCAAGTGGTCCAGGGGAACTCCTACGAGCAGTACTTC	CASSQVVQGNSYEQYF	NA	NA	TRBJ2-7	TRBV4-1
TGTGCCAGCAGTTCTTTCCTAGGCGAGCAGTACTTC	CASSSFLGEQYF	NA	NA	TRBJ2-7	TRBV27
TGTGCCAGCAGCTTATCGAGCGGGGGCGGCCTGTTCTTC	CASSLSSGGGLFF	NA	TRBD2	TRBJ2-1	TRBV7-6
TGTGCCAGCAGCGACACAGGGGGCAGGGAGACCCAGTACTTC	CASSDTGGRETQYF	NA	TRBD1	TRBJ2-5	TRBV7-9
TGCAGTGCTAGAGATTTCCAGGGGAGGGACTACGAGCAGTACTTC	CSARDFQGRDYEQYF	many	NA	TRBJ2-7	TRBV20-1
TGTGCCAGCAGCTTAGTATCCCTCTACAATGAGCAGTTCTTC	CASSLVSLYNEQFF	NA	NA	TRBJ2-1	TRBV7-9
TGCAGCGTTGAAGAAGCGTACGAGCAGTACTTC	CSVEEAYEQYF	many	NA	TRBJ2-7	TRBV29-1
TGTGCCAGCAGCTTAATAGCGGGAGAGGGGGTGGTCAATGAGCAGTTCTTC	CASSLIAGEGVVNEQFF	NA	TRBD2	TRBJ2-1	TRBV7-9
TGTGCCAGCAGCGGAAACCGGGACAGGGACGGCTATGGCTACACCTTC	CASSGNRDRDGYGYTF	few	TRBD1	TRBJ1-2	TRBV9
TGTGCCAGCAGCCCGGGAGGGCGGTCACCCCTCCACTTT	CASSPGGRSPLHF	NA	NA	TRBJ1-6	TRBV9
TGTGCCAGCAGCGGAGGACTAGCGGGAGAGACGAGCTCCTACAATGAGCAGTTCTTC	CASSGGLAGETSSYNEQFF	many	TRBD2	TRBJ2-1	TRBV9
TGCGCCAGCTCTCGGGGAAGCCAGGGGGGCCCTGAAGCTTTCTTT	CASSRGSQGGPEAFF	NA	TRBD1	TRBJ1-1	TRBV5-1
TGCAGCGTTGATGGTAGGGCAGCCCCATTCTCAGATACGCAGTATTTT	CSVDGRAAPFSDTQYF	NA	NA	TRBJ2-3	TRBV29-1
TGTGCCAGCAGCACTGGGACTAGCGGGGTCACAGATACGCAGTATTTT	CASSTGTSGVTDTQYF	NA	TRBD2	TRBJ2-3	TRBV7-6
TGTGCCAGCAGTTGGATGTCAGGGGGCTGGGGATACGAGCAGTACTTC	CASSWMSGGWGYEQYF	few	TRBD1	TRBJ2-7	TRBV27
TGTGCCAGCAGTGACCCGGGACAGGGAACAGCCGAGCAGTACTTC	CASSDPGQGTAEQYF	NA	TRBD1	TRBJ2-7	TRBV6-1
TGTGCCAGCAGCCTCCCAGGGGTCGAGCAGTACTTC	CASSLPGVEQYF	many	NA	TRBJ2-7	TRBV7-6
TGCGCCAGCAGCCAAGTGATTAGCGGGGACTACGAGCAGTACTTC	CASSQVISGDYEQYF	NA	TRBD2	TRBJ2-7	TRBV4-3
TGCGCCAGCAGCCCGGCTAGCGGAGCTTACGAGCAGTACTTC	CASSPASGAYEQYF	NA	TRBD2	TRBJ2-7	TRBV4-3
TGTGCCATCAGTGCGTCAGACCCTAGCGGGGGAAGAAACGAGCAGTACTTC	CAISASDPSGGRNEQYF	NA	TRBD2	TRBJ2-7	TRBV10-3
TGCGCCAGCAGCTTCCCCGTAGATGAGCAGTTCTTC	CASSFPVDEQFF	many	NA	TRBJ2-1	TRBV7-9
TGTGCCAGCAGTCCTCTGGGGTGGACCGACAATGAGCAGTTCTTC	CASSPLGWTDNEQFF	NA	NA	TRBJ2-1	TRBV12-3/TRBV12-4
TGTGCCAGCAGCCTCCGACTAGACCACACAGATACGCAGTATTTT	CASSLRLDHTDTQYF	few	NA	TRBJ2-3	TRBV7-9
TGTGCCAGCAGCGGACCGGGACATCCGACCTCCTACGAGCAGTACTTC	CASSGPGHPTSYEQYF	few	NA	TRBJ2-7	TRBV7-6
TGTGCCAGCAGCGCCCCGGGGATGAGAGACGAGCAGTACTTC	CASSAPGMRDEQYF	once	NA	TRBJ2-7	TRBV9
TGTGCCAGCAGCTTAGCCGGACACGAGCAGTACTTC	CASSLAGHEQYF	few	NA	TRBJ2-7	TRBV11-1
TGTGCCAGCAGCCAGAGGGGTCCCACTGAAGCTTTCTTT	CASSQRGPTEAFF	few	NA	TRBJ1-1	TRBV13
TGCAGTGCCCCCCGGACAGCCGAAATTAATGAAAAACTGTTTTTT	CSAPRTAEINEKLFF	NA	NA	TRBJ1-4	TRBV20-1
TGTGCCAGCAGCCGTACAGAATTC	CASSRTEF	few	NA	TRBJ2-7	TRBV12-3/TRBV12-4
TGTGCCAGCAGCCAATTAGACAGGGGGCAGACGGGCGCCTACGAGCAGTACTTC	CASSQLDRGQTGAYEQYF	few	TRBD1	TRBJ2-7	TRBV12-3/TRBV12-4
TGCAGTGCTAGAATTCTGACAGGGTCCCAAGCTAACTATGGCTACACCTTC	CSARILTGSQANYGYTF	NA	TRBD1	TRBJ1-2	TRBV20-1
TGTGCCAGCGTGAGAGGGACTAGCGTCCTCAATGAGCAGTTCTTC	CASVRGTSVLNEQFF	many	TRBD2	TRBJ2-1	TRBV12-3/TRBV12-4
TGCAGCGCTGTAACCGGGACAGTTTACACTGAAGCTTTCTTT	CSAVTGTVYTEAFF	NA	TRBD1	TRBJ1-1	TRBV29-1
TGTGCCAGCAGTCTCCAAAGCGGGAGCGGGAATGAGCAGTTCTTC	CASSLQSGSGNEQFF	NA	TRBD2	TRBJ2-1	TRBV12-3/TRBV12-4
TGTGCCAGCAGTTCCCTTCAGAGCAATCAGCCCCAGCATTTT	CASSSLQSNQPQHF	NA	NA	TRBJ1-5	TRBV27
TGTGCCAGCAGTCCCGGGGTTCTCTACGAGCAGTACTTC	CASSPGVLYEQYF	NA	NA	TRBJ2-7	TRBV12-3/TRBV12-4
TGCAGCGTTGCGGGAGAGACTAGCGAGTCCTACAATGAGCAGTTCTTC	CSVAGETSESYNEQFF	many	TRBD2	TRBJ2-1	TRBV29-1
TGTGCCAGCGGACCAGTAGCGGTCTTT	CASGPVAVF	few	NA	TRBJ1-1	TRBV12-3/TRBV12-4
TGCAGTGCTAGAGAAGGCAGCGGTTACACAGATACGCAGTATTTT	CSAREGSGYTDTQYF	few	NA	TRBJ2-3	TRBV20-1
TGTGCCAGCAGCTTAAGGGATTGGGGGGCCGAGGACAGGGGACTCCTCCACGAGCAGTACTTC	CASSLRDWGAEDRGLLHEQYF	once	TRBD1	TRBJ2-7	TRBV7-3